The 14 T cell receptor beta chains listed next were all sequenced from one sample in a study of blood T cell repertoires in COVID-19. Generated by immunoSEQ multiplex PCR, the TCRdb table keeps only in-frame clones and is missing some. The sample has fewer than 30,000 clones, 80% to 90% seen once. The source material was peripheral blood. The receptor source for this set is an elderly woman with COVID-19, enrolled during active disease.

CDR3 protein: CASSYRTGGVTQPQHF. In DNA form, the CDR3 reads TGTGCCAGCAGTTATCGGACAGGGGGCGTTACTCAGCCCCAGCATTTT. The chain has TRBV6-6 and TRBJ1-5; TRBD1 matches 11 bases. Trimming took 3 bases from V and 6 from J; bases not matched to a gene: 7. The CDR3 contains 16 residues. Germline V CDR1 and CDR2: MNHNY, SVGAGI (reference sequence).

V and J are TRBV10-1 and TRBJ2-1, with 9 bases aligning to TRBD2. Germline values: CDR1 WNHNN, CDR2 SYGVQD (reference sequence). The CDR3 is 15 residues long. V trimming: 8 bases; J trimming: 0 bases; junction bases outside the gene matches: 5. In DNA, the CDR3 is TGCGCCAGCTCCAGCGGGGGGAGCTCCTACAATGAGCAGTTCTTC. Translating gives CASSSGGSSYNEQFF.

The gene calls are TRBV6-1 and TRBJ1-1; weak D call: TRBD1 (6 bases). Deletions cut 0 bases from V and 4 bases from J, with 12 bases between. Per the germline V gene, CDR1 is MNHNS and CDR2 is SASEGT. CDR3 length: 15 residues. The CDR3 region is CASSEASAGATEAFF. The CDR3 region has the DNA TGTGCCAGCAGTGAAGCGTCGGCAGGGGCCACTGAAGCTTTCTTT.

The J gene is TRBJ2-2, the V gene TRBV24-1, with 14 bases matching TRBD2. The CDR3 runs to 19 residues. The ends lost 5 bases at V and 3 bases at J; junction bases unmatched: 10. Germline assignment: CDR1 KGHDR and CDR2 SFDVKD. CDR3 nucleotides: TGTGCCACCAGTGTTTCGAAGACTAGCGGGGGGGCGGACACCGGGGAGCTGTTTTTT. It specifies CATSVSKTSGGADTGELFF.

V gene TRBV27 combines with J gene TRBJ1-2; D perhaps matches TRBD1 (6 bases). V was cut by 0 bases and J by 0 bases, with 11 bases left in between. Germline V CDR1 and CDR2: MNHEY, SMNVEV (reference sequence). The CDR3 is made up of 16 amino acids. CDR3 in DNA: TGTGCCAGCAGTTTATCAAAGACAGGCCCTAACTATGGCTACACCTTC. The encoded protein is CASSLSKTGPNYGYTF.

The chain uses TRBV7-2 and TRBJ2-5; 7 positions match TRBD2. Trimming removed 5 bases from V and 2 bases from J; junction bases left unmatched: 8. The CDR3 length is 15 residues. Germline values: CDR1 SGHTA, CDR2 FQGNSA. CDR3 in DNA: TGTGCCAGCAGCCCCAACGGGGGGATACAAGAGACCCAGTACTTC. Its protein product is CASSPNGGIQETQYF.

This clone was seen a few times. This sequence joins TRBV2 and TRBJ1-1; D unclear. Germline V gene data show CDR1 as SNHLY and CDR2 as FYNNEI. This CDR3 has 13 residues. V was clipped by 6 bases and J by 1 base, with 9 bases between them. CDR3 amino acids: CASRNQENTEAFF. The CDR3 region has the DNA TGTGCCAGCAGGAATCAGGAGAACACTGAAGCTTTCTTT.

The genes are TRBV27 and TRBJ1-2; D not resolved. With 2 bases removed from V and 4 bases from J, the gap between germline ends came to 5 bases. The germline gives CDR1 MNHEY, CDR2 SMNVEV (reference sequence). The CDR3 is 12 residues long. The CDR3 here is CASSLEGYGYTF. The CDR3 DNA reads TGTGCCAGCAGTTTAGAGGGCTATGGCTACACCTTC.

The gene calls are TRBV5-5 and TRBJ1-2, with D uncertain. This CDR3 comprises 14 residues. Between the trimmed V and J ends, which lost 0 bases and 5 bases, there was a span of 11 bases. The V gene's germline CDR1 is SGHKS and CDR2 YYEKEE (reference sequence). CDR3 DNA: TGTGCCAGCAGCTTGGGACTAGCGGATTATGGCTACACCTTC. Translation gives CASSLGLADYGYTF.

The V gene is TRBV3-1 (or the pseudogene TRBV3-2), the J gene TRBJ2-7, with 9 bases fitting TRBD1. CDR1 and CDR2 (germline): LGHDT, YNNKEL (reference sequence). Losses at the gene ends were 4 bases for V and 7 bases for J; bases not matched to a gene: 11. This CDR3 region has 15 residues. This CDR3 reads CASSPSGTGLVEQYF. As DNA, the CDR3 is TGTGCCAGCAGCCCTTCCGGGACAGGGCTTGTGGAGCAGTACTTC.

The gene calls are TRBV10-3 and TRBJ1-2, with D hard to call. Germline V gene sequence: CDR1 ENHRY, CDR2 SYGVKD. V lost 2 bases, J lost 7 bases, and 11 bases lay in between. The CDR3 totals 13 residues. CDR3 in DNA: TGTGCCATCAGTGAGGGGCAGGCCGTTGGCTACACCTTC. Its protein product is CAISEGQAVGYTF.

This clone appeared once. The chain joins TRBV27 to TRBJ2-4; possibly TRBD2 for D (6 bases). V dropped 6 bases and J dropped 7 bases, with 13 bases sitting between them. Germline V lookup: CDR1 MNHEY, CDR2 SMNVEV (reference sequence). This CDR3 has 13 residues. The chain's CDR3 is CASSRGGTNIQYF. The CDR3 nucleotides are TGTGCCAGCAGCCGGGGAGGTACGAACATTCAGTACTTC.

The V gene is TRBV6-5, the J gene TRBJ1-2; no definite D call. The V gene's germline CDR1 is MNHEY and CDR2 SVGAGI. CDR3 length: 14 amino acids. Trimming pared 6 bases from V and 2 bases from J, leaving 13 bases between. The CDR3 DNA reads TGTGCCAGCAGATTAACAGAAGCAAACTATGGCTACACCTTC. Protein sequence: CASRLTEANYGYTF.

The chain carries TRBV5-4 and TRBJ2-1; 7 bases fit TRBD2. The V gene end was trimmed by 7 bases and the J gene end by 4 bases; junction bases not matched to a gene: 8. Germline loops: CDR1 SGHNT, CDR2 YYREEE (reference sequence). The CDR3 has 14 amino acids. As DNA, the CDR3 is TGTGCCAGCGGCCGCTCGGGGGGATACAATGAGCAGTTCTTC. Amino acid sequence: CASGRSGGYNEQFF.